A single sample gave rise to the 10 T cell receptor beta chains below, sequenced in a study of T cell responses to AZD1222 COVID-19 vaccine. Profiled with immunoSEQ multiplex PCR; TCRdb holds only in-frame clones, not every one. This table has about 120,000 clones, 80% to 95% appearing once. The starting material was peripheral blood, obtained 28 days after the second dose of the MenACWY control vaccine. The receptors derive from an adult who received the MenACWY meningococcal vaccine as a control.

CDR3 bases: TGTGCCAGCAGTTACTTAACCCTCCACTTT. This codes for CASSYLTLHF. The chain combines TRBV6-2 or TRBV6-3 with TRBJ1-6; D unresolved. CDR3 length equals 10 residues. Per the germline V gene, CDR1 is MNHEY and CDR2 is SVGEGT. Trimming shortened V by 1 base and J by 14 bases, and 3 bases separated the two germline ends.

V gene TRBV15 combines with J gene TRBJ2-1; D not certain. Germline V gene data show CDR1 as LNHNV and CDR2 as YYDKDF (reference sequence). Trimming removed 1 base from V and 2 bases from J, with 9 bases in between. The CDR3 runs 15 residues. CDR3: CATSRVPRAYNEQFF. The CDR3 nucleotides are TGTGCCACCAGCAGAGTCCCTAGGGCCTACAATGAGCAGTTCTTC.

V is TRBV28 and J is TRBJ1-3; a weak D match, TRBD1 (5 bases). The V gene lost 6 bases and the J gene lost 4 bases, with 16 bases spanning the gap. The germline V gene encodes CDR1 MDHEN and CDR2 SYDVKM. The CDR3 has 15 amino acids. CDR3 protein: CASSLSLGTGNTIYF. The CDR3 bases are TGTGCCAGCAGCCTGAGCTTGGGGACCGGAAACACCATATATTTT. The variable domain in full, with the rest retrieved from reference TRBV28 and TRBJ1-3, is DVKVTQSSRYLVKRTGEKVFLECVQDMDHENMFWYRQDPGLGLRLIYFSYDVKMKEKGDIPEGYSVSREKKERFSLILESASTNQTSMYLCASSLSLGTGNTIYFGEGSWLTVV.

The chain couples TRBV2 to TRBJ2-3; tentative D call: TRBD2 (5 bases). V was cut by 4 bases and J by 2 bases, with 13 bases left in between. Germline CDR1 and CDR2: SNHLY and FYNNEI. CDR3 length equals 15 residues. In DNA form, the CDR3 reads TGTGCCAGCAGTGCGGGATACATCTCCACAGATACGCAGTATTTT. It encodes CASSAGYISTDTQYF.

CDR3 sequence (DNA): TGTGCCAGCAAGGACACAAAATATGGCTACACCTTC. Amino acids: CASKDTKYGYTF. V usage is TRBV6-5 and J usage is TRBJ1-2, with D perhaps TRBD1 (5 bases). Germline CDR1 MNHEY, CDR2 SVGAGI. The CDR3 loop spans 12 amino acids. V was clipped by 7 bases and J by 5 bases, with 11 bases between them.

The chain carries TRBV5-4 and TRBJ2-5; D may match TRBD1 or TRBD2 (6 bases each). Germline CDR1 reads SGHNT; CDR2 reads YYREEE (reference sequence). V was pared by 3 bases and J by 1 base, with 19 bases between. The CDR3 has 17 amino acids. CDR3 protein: CASSWGAPGTFQETQYF. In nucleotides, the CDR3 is TGTGCCAGCAGCTGGGGGGCCCCTGGGACGTTCCAAGAGACCCAGTACTTC. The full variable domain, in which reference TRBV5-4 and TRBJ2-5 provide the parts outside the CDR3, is ETGVTQSPTHLIKTRGQQVTLRCSSQSGHNTVSWYQQALGQGPQFIFQYYREEENGRGNFPPRFSGLQFPNYSSELNVNALELDDSALYLCASSWGAPGTFQETQYFGPGTRLLVL.

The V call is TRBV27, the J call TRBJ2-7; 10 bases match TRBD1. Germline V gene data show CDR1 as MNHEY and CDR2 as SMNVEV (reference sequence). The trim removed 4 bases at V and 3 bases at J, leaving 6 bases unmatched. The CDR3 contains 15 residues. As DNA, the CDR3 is TGTGCCAGCAGTTCCGGGGGACAGGGGATCTACGAGCAGTACTTC. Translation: CASSSGGQGIYEQYF.

The CDR3 spells CASSPREEGSGANVLTF. The CDR3 nucleotides read TGTGCCAGCAGCCCCCGGGAGGAGGGGTCTGGGGCCAACGTCCTGACTTTC. V gene TRBV7-6 combines with J gene TRBJ2-6, with 7 nucleotides matching TRBD2. The V and J ends lost 5 bases and 1 base, in that order; junction bases with no gene match: 8. Germline lookup yields CDR1 SGHVS and CDR2 FNYEAQ. This CDR3 has 17 amino acids.

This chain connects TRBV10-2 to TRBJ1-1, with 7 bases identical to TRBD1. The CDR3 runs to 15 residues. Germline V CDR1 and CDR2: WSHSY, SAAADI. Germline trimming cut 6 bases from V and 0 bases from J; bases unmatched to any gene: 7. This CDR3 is CASRQTGSMNTEAFF. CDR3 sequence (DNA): TGCGCCAGCAGGCAGACAGGGAGCATGAACACTGAAGCTTTCTTT.

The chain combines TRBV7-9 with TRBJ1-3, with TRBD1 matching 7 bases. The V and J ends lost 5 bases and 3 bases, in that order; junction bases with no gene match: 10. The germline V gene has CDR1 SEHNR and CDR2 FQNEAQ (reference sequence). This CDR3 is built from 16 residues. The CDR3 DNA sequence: TGTGCCAGCAGCCGAGGGGGACAGTCGGTTGGAAACACCATATATTTT. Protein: CASSRGGQSVGNTIYF. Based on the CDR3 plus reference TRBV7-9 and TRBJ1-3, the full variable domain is DTGVSQNPRHKITKRGQNVTFRCDPISEHNRLYWYRQTLGQGPEFLTYFQNEAQLEKSRLLSDRFSAERPKGSFSTLEIQRTEQGDSAMYLCASSRGGQSVGNTIYFGEGSWLTVV.